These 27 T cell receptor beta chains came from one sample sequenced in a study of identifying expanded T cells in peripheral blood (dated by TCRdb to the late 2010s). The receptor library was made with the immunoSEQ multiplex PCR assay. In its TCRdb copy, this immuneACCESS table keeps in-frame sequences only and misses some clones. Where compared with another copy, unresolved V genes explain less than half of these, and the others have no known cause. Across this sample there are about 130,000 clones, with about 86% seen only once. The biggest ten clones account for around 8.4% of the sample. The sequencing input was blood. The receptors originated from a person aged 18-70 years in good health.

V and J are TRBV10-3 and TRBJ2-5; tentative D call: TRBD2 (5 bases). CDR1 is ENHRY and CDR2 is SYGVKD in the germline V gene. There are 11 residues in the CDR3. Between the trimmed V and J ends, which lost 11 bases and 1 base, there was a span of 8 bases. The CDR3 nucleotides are TGTGCCGCCGGGGTCCAAGAGACCCAGTACTTC. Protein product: CAAGVQETQYF.

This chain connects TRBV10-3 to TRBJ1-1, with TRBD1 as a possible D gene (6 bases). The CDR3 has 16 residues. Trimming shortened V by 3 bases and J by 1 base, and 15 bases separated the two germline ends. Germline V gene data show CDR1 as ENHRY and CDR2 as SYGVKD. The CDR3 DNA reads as TGTGCCATCAGTGATAGGGCAGGGGAAGGGAACACTGAAGCTTTCTTT. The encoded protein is CAISDRAGEGNTEAFF.

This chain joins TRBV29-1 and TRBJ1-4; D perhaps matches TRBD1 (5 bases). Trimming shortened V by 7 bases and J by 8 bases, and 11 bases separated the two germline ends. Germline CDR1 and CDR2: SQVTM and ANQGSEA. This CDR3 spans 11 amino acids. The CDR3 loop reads CSGGGEEKLFF. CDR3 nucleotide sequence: TGCAGCGGTGGGGGTGAGGAAAAACTGTTTTTT.

The CDR3 DNA reads as TGTGCCAGCAGCTTCTCCGGCTACGAGCAGTACTTC. Its protein product is CASSFSGYEQYF. The chain combines TRBV7-9 with TRBJ2-7; D gene unclear. There are 12 residues in the CDR3. V gave up 3 bases and J gave up 3 bases, with 6 bases separating them. The V gene's germline CDR1 is SEHNR and CDR2 FQNEAQ (reference sequence).

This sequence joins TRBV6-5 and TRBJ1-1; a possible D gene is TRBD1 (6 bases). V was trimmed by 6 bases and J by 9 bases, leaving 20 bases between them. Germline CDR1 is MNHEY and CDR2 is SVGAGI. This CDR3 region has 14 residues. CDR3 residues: CASRPTGLGQKAFF. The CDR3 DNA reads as TGTGCCAGCAGACCTACAGGGTTAGGTCAAAAAGCTTTCTTT.

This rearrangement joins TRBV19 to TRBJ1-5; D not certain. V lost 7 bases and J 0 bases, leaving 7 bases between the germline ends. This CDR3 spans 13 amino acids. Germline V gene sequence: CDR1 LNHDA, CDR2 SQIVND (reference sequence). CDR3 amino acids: CASMGNSNQPQHF. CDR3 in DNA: TGTGCCAGTATGGGTAATAGCAATCAGCCCCAGCATTTT. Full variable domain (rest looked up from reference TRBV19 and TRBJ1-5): DGGITQSPKYLFRKEGQNVTLSCEQNLNHDAMYWYRQDPGQGLRLIYYSQIVNDFQKGDIAEGYSVSREKKESFPLTVTSAQKNPTAFYLCASMGNSNQPQHFGDGTRLSIL.

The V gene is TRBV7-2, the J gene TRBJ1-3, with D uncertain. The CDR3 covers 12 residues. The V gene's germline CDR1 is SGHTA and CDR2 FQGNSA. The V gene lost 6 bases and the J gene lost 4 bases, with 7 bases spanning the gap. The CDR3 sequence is CASSPGGNTIYF. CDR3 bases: TGTGCCAGCAGTCCCGGGGGAAACACCATATATTTT.

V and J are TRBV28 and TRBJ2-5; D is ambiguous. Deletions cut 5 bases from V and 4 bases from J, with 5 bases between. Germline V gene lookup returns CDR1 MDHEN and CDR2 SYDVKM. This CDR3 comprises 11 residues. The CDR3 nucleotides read TGTGCCAGCAGTCTCATAGAGACCCAGTACTTC. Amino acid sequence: CASSLIETQYF.

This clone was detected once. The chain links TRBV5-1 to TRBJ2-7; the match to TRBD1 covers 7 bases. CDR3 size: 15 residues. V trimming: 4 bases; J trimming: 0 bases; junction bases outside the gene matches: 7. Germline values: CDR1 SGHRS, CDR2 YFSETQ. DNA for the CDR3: TGCGCCAGCAGCACTTCCGGGACAGCCTCCTACGAGCAGTACTTC. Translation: CASSTSGTASYEQYF.

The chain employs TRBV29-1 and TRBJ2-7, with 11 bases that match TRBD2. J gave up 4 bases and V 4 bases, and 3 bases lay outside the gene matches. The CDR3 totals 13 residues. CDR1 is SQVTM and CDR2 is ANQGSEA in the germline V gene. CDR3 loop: CSVVVAGGYEQYF. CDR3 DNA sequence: TGCAGCGTTGTCGTAGCGGGAGGGTACGAGCAGTACTTC.

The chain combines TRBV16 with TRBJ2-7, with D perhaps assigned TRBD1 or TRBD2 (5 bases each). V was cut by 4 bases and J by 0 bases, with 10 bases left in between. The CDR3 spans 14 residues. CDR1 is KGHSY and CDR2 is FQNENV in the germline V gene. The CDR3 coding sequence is TGTGCCAGCAGCCGGGACCCGAGCTCCTACGAGCAGTACTTC. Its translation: CASSRDPSSYEQYF.

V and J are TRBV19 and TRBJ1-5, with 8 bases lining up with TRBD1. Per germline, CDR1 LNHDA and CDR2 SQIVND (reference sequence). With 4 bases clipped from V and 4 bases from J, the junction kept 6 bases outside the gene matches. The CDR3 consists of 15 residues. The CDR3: CASSTAGGKNQPQHF. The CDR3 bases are TGTGCCAGTAGTACCGCAGGGGGCAAGAATCAGCCCCAGCATTTT.

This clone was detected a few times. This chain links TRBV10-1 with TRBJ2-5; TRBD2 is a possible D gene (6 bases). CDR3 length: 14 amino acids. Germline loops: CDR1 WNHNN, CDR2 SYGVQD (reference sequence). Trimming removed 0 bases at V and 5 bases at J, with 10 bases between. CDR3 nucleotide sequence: TGCGCCAGCAGTGAGTCGGCAGGAGGGGAGACCCAGTACTTC. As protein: CASSESAGGETQYF.

The CDR3 loop reads CASSLIGTPYNEQFF. In nucleotides, the CDR3 is TGTGCCAGCAGTTTAATTGGGACACCGTACAATGAGCAGTTCTTC. The chain joins TRBV27 to TRBJ2-1; D might be TRBD1 (6 bases). Germline CDR1 is MNHEY and CDR2 is SMNVEV (reference sequence). Trimming stripped 2 bases from V and 4 bases from J, with 12 bases between. The CDR3 covers 15 residues.

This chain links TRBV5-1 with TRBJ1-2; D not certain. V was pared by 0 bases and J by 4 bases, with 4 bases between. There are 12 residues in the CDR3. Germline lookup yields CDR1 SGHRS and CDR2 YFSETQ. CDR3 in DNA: TGCGCCAGCAGCTTGGAGGGCTATGGCTACACCTTC. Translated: CASSLEGYGYTF.

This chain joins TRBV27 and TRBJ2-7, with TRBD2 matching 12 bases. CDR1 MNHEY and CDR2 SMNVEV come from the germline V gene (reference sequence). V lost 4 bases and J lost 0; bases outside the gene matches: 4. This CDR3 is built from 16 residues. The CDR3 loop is CASSSTTSGSSYEQYF. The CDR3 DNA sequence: TGTGCCAGCAGTTCCACGACTAGCGGGAGCTCCTACGAGCAGTACTTC.

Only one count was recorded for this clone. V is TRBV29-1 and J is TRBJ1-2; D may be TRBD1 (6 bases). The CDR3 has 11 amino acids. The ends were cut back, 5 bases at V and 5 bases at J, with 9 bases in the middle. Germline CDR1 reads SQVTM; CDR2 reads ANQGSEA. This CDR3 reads CSVSTGYGYTF. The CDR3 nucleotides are TGCAGCGTTTCTACAGGGTATGGCTACACCTTC.

For the CDR3, the DNA is TGTGCCAGCAGTGCGGACGGACGCAACGTCCTGACTTTC. Translating it yields CASSADGRNVLTF. The genes are TRBV2 and TRBJ2-6, with no clear D. The CDR3 totals 13 residues. Germline CDR1 reads SNHLY; CDR2 reads FYNNEI. The V and J ends lost 4 bases and 9 bases respectively, with 10 bases between them. Based on the CDR3 plus reference TRBV2 and TRBJ2-6, the full variable domain is EPEVTQTPSHQVTQMGQEVILRCVPISNHLYFYWYRQILGQKVEFLVSFYNNEISEKSEIFDDQFSVERPDGSNFTLKIRSTKLEDSAMYFCASSADGRNVLTFGAGSRLTVL.

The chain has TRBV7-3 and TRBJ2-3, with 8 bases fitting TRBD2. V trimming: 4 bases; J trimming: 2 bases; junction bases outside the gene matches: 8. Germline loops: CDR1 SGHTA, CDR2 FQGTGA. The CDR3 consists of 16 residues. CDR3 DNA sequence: TGTGCCAGCAGCTCACAAGCGGGGGAAAACACAGATACGCAGTATTTT. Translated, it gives CASSSQAGENTDTQYF.

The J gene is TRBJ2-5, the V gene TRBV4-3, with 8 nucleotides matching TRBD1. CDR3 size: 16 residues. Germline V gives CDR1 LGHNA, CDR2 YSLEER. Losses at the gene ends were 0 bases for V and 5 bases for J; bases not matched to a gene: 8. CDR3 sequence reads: CASSQDRGRSGETQYF. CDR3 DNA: TGCGCCAGCAGCCAAGACAGGGGGCGTTCAGGGGAGACCCAGTACTTC.

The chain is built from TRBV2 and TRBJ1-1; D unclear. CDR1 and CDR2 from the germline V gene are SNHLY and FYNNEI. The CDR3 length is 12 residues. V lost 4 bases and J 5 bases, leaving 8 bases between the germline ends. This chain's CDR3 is CASSAGGTEAFF. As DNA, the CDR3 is TGTGCCAGCAGTGCCGGAGGAACTGAAGCTTTCTTT.

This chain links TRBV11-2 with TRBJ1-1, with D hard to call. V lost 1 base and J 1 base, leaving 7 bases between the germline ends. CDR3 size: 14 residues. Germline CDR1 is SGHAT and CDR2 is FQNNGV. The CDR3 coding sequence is TGTGCCAGCAGCTTAGGACCGTCGAACACTGAAGCTTTCTTT. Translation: CASSLGPSNTEAFF. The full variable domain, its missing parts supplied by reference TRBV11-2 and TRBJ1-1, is EAGVAQSPRYKIIEKRQSVAFWCNPISGHATLYWYQQILGQGPKLLIQFQNNGVVDDSQLPKDRFSAERLKGVDSTLKIQPAKLEDSAVYLCASSLGPSNTEAFFGQGTRLTVV.

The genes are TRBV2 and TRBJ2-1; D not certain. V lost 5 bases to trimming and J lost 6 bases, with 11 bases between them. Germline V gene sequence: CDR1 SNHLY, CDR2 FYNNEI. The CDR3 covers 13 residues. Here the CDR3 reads CASSPDVPNEQFF. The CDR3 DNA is TGTGCCAGCAGTCCGGATGTTCCCAATGAGCAGTTCTTC.

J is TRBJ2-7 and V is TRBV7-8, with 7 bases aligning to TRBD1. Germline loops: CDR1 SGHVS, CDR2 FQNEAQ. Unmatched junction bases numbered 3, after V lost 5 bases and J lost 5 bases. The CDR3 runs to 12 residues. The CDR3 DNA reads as TGTGCCAGCAGCAAACAGGGGAACGAGCAGTACTTC. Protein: CASSKQGNEQYF.

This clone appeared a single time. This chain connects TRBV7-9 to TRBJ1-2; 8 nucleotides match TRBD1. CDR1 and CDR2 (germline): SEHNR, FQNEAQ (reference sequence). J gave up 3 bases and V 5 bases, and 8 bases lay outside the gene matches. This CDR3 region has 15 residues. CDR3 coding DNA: TGTGCCAGCAGCGCGTGGACAGGGTTGGACTATGGCTACACCTTC. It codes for CASSAWTGLDYGYTF.

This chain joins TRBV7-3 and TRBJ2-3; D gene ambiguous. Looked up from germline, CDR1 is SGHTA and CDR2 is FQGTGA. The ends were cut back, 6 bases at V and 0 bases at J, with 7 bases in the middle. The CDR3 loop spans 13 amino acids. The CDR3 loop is CASRSTSTDTQYF. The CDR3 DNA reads TGTGCCAGCAGGTCCACTAGCACAGATACGCAGTATTTT.

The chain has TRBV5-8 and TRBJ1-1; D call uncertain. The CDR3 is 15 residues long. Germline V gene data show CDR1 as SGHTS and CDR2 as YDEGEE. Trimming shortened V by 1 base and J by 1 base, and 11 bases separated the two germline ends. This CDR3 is CASSLYFAENTEAFF. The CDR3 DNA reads TGTGCCAGCAGCTTGTACTTTGCTGAGAACACTGAAGCTTTCTTT.